Following are 8 T cell receptor beta chains from one sample sequenced in a study of blood T cell repertoires in COVID-19 (dated by TCRdb to 2018 to 2021). The protocol used for the library was the immunoSEQ multiplex PCR assay. TCRdb took over this immuneACCESS table, retaining in-frame rearrangements with V and J assigned. Such tables are incomplete; in checked studies, under half of the missing clones stem from an unresolved V gene, and the remainder is unexplained. For this sample the table gives about 74,000 clones, of which more than 90% were detected only once. Clones ranked in the top ten supply over 1.2% of the sample. The sequenced material came from peripheral blood. All receptors derive from a man aged 45-65 years with acute or convalescent COVID-19.

This chain uses TRBV28 with TRBJ1-3; possibly TRBD1 for D (5 bases). Trimming stripped 2 bases from V and 3 bases from J, with 11 bases between. The germline CDR1 and CDR2 sequences are MDHEN and SYDVKM. The CDR3 contains 15 residues. The CDR3 reads CASSLPQGSGNTIYF. Written as DNA, the CDR3 is TGTGCCAGCAGTTTACCCCAGGGAAGTGGAAACACCATATATTTT.

The count of this clone is one. CDR3 amino acids: CASSEGLAGAYIQYF. The CDR3 DNA reads TGTGCCAGCAGTGAAGGACTAGCGGGAGCTTACATTCAGTACTTC. The V gene is TRBV6-1, the J gene TRBJ2-4, with 12 bases that match TRBD2. V dropped 1 base and J dropped 8; count of bases not matched to a gene: 3. The CDR3 covers 15 residues. Looked up from germline, CDR1 is MNHNS and CDR2 is SASEGT.

The chain is built from TRBV7-2 and TRBJ2-2; 7 bases agree with TRBD1. Trimming at V came to 5 bases and at J to 2 bases, leaving 5 bases not matched to a gene. The CDR3 runs to 15 residues. Germline V gene data show CDR1 as SGHTA and CDR2 as FQGNSA. CDR3 bases: TGTGCCAGCAGCGCGCGGACAGGCAACACCGGGGAGCTGTTTTTT. Translated: CASSARTGNTGELFF.

This clone appeared a single time. The V gene is TRBV24-1, the J gene TRBJ2-3, with no clear D. Trimming took 3 bases from V and 0 from J, leaving 6 bases between them. There are 14 residues in the CDR3. CDR1 and CDR2 from the germline V gene are KGHDR and SFDVKD. The CDR3 nucleotides are TGTGCCACCAGTGATCCAGTGAGCACAGATACGCAGTATTTT. Amino acid sequence: CATSDPVSTDTQYF.

This clone appeared a single time. V gene TRBV30 combines with J gene TRBJ2-1, with TRBD1 as a possible D gene (5 bases). The germline gives CDR1 GTSNPN, CDR2 SVGIG (reference sequence). The V and J ends lost 1 base and 9 bases respectively, with 16 bases between them. The CDR3 totals 14 residues. CDR3 loop: CAWSAHVGLTEQFF. As DNA, the CDR3 is TGTGCCTGGAGTGCTCATGTGGGGCTTACTGAGCAGTTCTTC.

This chain connects TRBV7-2 to TRBJ2-1; possible D gene TRBD1, 6 bases. Trimming stripped 2 bases from V and 7 bases from J, with 15 bases between. CDR1 SGHTA and CDR2 FQGNSA come from the germline V gene. This CDR3 spans 15 amino acids. As DNA, the CDR3 is TGTGCCAGCAGCTTAAGAACAGGGTTTTCGAATGAGCAGTTCTTC. Translated: CASSLRTGFSNEQFF.

This clone was seen a single time. V and J are TRBV28 and TRBJ2-3; 10 positions match TRBD1. The V segment lost 3 bases and the J segment 5 bases; nucleotides outside the gene matches: 2. Germline-derived CDR1 and CDR2 are MDHEN and SYDVKM. CDR3 length equals 14 residues. DNA for the CDR3: TGTGCCAGCAGTTTTAGGGACAGGGGAGATACGCAGTATTTT. Amino acids: CASSFRDRGDTQYF. Using reference TRBV28 and TRBJ2-3 for the parts outside the CDR3, the full variable domain is DVKVTQSSRYLVKRTGEKVFLECVQDMDHENMFWYRQDPGLGLRLIYFSYDVKMKEKGDIPEGYSVSREKKERFSLILESASTNQTSMYLCASSFRDRGDTQYFGPGTRLTVL.

This chain links TRBV7-9 with TRBJ1-1; 8 nucleotides line up with TRBD1. V gave up 5 bases and J gave up 6 bases; unmatched junction bases: 5. The CDR3 extends over 13 amino acids. Germline CDR1 and CDR2: SEHNR and FQNEAQ (reference sequence). In DNA, the CDR3 is TGTGCCAGCAGCATTACAGGGGGTCCTGAAGCTTTCTTT. The encoded protein is CASSITGGPEAFF. The whole variable domain, remainder taken from reference TRBV7-9 and TRBJ1-1, is DTGVSQNPRHKITKRGQNVTFRCDPISEHNRLYWYRQTLGQGPEFLTYFQNEAQLEKSRLLSDRFSAERPKGSFSTLEIQRTEQGDSAMYLCASSITGGPEAFFGQGTRLTVV.